This T cell receptor beta chain was found in a study of lymphopenia after photon versus proton radiotherapy. The protocol was immunoSEQ multiplex PCR, while the TCRdb copy is restricted to in-frame clones and leaves out a portion. The sample comprises 55,000 to 75,000 clones, just over 90% of which are singletons, and 2.5% to 3% rests with the top ten. From germline, CDR1 is MNHNS and CDR2 SASEGT. Trimming took 6 bases from V and 4 from J; bases not matched to a gene: 2. There are 12 residues in the CDR3. The chain combines TRBV6-1 with TRBJ2-5; 7 bases agree with TRBD1. Here the sequenced sample was peripheral blood, taken from a patient treated with photon-based radiotherapy. This receptor was obtained from a woman in her seventies with pancreatic cancer. Here the CDR3 reads CASSRDRETQYF. In DNA form, the CDR3 reads TGTGCCAGCAGCCGGGACAGAGAGACCCAGTACTTC.